These T cell receptor beta chains were read from a single sample in a study of blood T cell repertoires in COVID-19. Data came from immunoSEQ multiplex PCR; TCRdb stores just in-frame clones and leaves some out. The table records approximately 280,000 clones, 75% to 90% of them present only once. Source material: PBMCs or T cells enriched from blood (not recorded which). These receptors originate from a woman aged 45-65 years who had recovered from COVID-19. CDR3s include the opening cysteine and the closing phenylalanine or tryptophan. A D gene is named only where the DNA matches it firmly. Only some rows state a clone size, as once, few, many or a class for expanded clones.

abundance | j_gene | d_gene | v_gene | CDR3aa | CDR3nt
NA | TRBJ2-2 | NA | TRBV14 | CASSQAQGSTGELFF | TGTGCCAGCAGCCAAGCGCAGGGTTCCACCGGGGAGCTGTTTTTT
NA | TRBJ1-4 | TRBD1 | TRBV30 | CAWSSRGQANEKLFF | TGTGCCTGGAGTTCCAGGGGGCAGGCTAATGAAAAACTGTTTTTT
NA | TRBJ1-4 | NA | TRBV4-3 | CASSPRQQEKLFF | TGCGCCAGCAGCCCCCGACAGCAGGAAAAACTGTTTTTT
NA | TRBJ1-1 | TRBD1 | TRBV7-9 | CASSLGQGMNTEAFF | TGTGCCAGCAGCCTAGGACAGGGGATGAACACTGAAGCTTTCTTT
NA | TRBJ2-7 | TRBD1 | TRBV7-2 | CASRRQGQGPYEQYF | TGTGCCAGCAGGCGACAGGGGCAGGGACCCTACGAGCAGTACTTC
NA | TRBJ1-5 | NA | TRBV7-8 | CASSPALQPQHF | TGTGCCAGCAGCCCAGCTCTTCAGCCCCAGCATTTT
NA | TRBJ1-5 | NA | TRBV7-3 | CASSLTGSQPQHF | TGTGCCAGCAGCTTAACGGGGAGTCAGCCCCAGCATTTT
once | TRBJ1-2 | NA | TRBV30 | CAWSAGQANYGYTF | TGTGCCTGGAGTGCGGGTCAAGCTAACTATGGCTACACCTTC
NA | TRBJ2-3 | TRBD2 | TRBV19 | CASSLSGLAGAADTQYF | TGTGCCAGTAGTTTATCGGGACTAGCGGGAGCGGCAGATACGCAGTATTTT
NA | TRBJ1-4 | NA | TRBV27 | CASSTDEKLFF | TGTGCCAGCAGTACGGATGAAAAACTGTTTTTT
NA | TRBJ1-6 | NA | TRBV28 | CASSPPQDNSPLHF | TGTGCCAGCAGCCCCCCCCAGGATAATTCACCCCTCCACTTT
NA | TRBJ1-1 | TRBD1 | TRBV5-1 | CASSLNTGGPEAFF | TGCGCCAGCAGCCTAAATACAGGGGGGCCTGAAGCTTTCTTT
NA | TRBJ1-5 | NA | TRBV19 | CASIQGELNTQPQHF | TGTGCCAGTATACAGGGCGAGTTAAATACTCAGCCCCAGCATTTT
NA | TRBJ2-7 | TRBD1 | TRBV18 | CASSLGTGRNEQYF | TGTGCCAGCTCACTTGGGACAGGGAGGAACGAGCAGTACTTC
NA | TRBJ2-7 | NA | TRBV10-3 | CAIGGRQGETYEQYF | TGTGCCATCGGAGGGCGGCAGGGGGAGACCTACGAGCAGTACTTC
NA | TRBJ2-1 | NA | TRBV7-8 | CASSPMSAGGGDEQFF | TGTGCCAGCAGCCCCATGTCGGCGGGCGGCGGGGATGAGCAGTTCTTC
NA | TRBJ2-1 | TRBD2 | TRBV6-5 | CASSDLAGAYNEQFF | TGTGCCAGCAGCGATCTAGCGGGAGCGTACAATGAGCAGTTCTTC
NA | TRBJ1-1 | NA | TRBV24-1 | CATSDKQGGNTEAFF | TGTGCCACCAGTGACAAGCAGGGCGGCAACACTGAAGCTTTCTTT
NA | TRBJ2-5 | NA | TRBV5-1 | CASSWRGVETQYF | TGCGCCAGCAGCTGGCGGGGCGTCGAGACCCAGTACTTC
NA | TRBJ2-7 | TRBD2 | TRBV4-3 | CASSQDSGRRYEQYF | TGCGCCAGCAGCCAAGATAGCGGGAGGAGATACGAGCAGTACTTC
NA | TRBJ2-2 | TRBD2 | TRBV4-1 | CASSVFGTSDTGELFF | TGCGCCAGCAGCGTATTCGGGACTAGTGACACCGGGGAGCTGTTTTTT
NA | TRBJ2-3 | TRBD2 | TRBV2 | CASRGTSGTDTQYF | TGTGCCAGCAGGGGGACTAGCGGCACAGATACGCAGTATTTT
once | TRBJ1-3 | NA | TRBV4-3 | CASSQAGHDGNTIYF | TGCGCCAGCAGCCAGGCCGGACACGACGGGAACACCATATATTTT
NA | TRBJ2-7 | NA | TRBV30 | CAWAGTLYAYEQYF | TGTGCCTGGGCCGGGACACTTTATGCCTACGAGCAGTACTTC
NA | TRBJ2-7 | NA | TRBV10-1 | CASCPPGDF | TGCGCCAGTTGTCCGCCGGGGGACTTC
NA | TRBJ1-6 | NA | TRBV19 | CASSIWGQSNSPLHF | TGTGCCAGTAGTATCTGGGGGCAAAGTAATTCACCCCTCCACTTT
NA | TRBJ2-7 | NA | TRBV28 | CASRLGGRLPSYEQYF | TGTGCCAGCAGGCTAGGGGGAAGGCTTCCCTCCTACGAGCAGTACTTC
NA | TRBJ2-2 | TRBD2 | TRBV9 | CASSGPSGGANTGELFF | TGTGCCAGCAGCGGACCTAGCGGGGGGGCGAACACCGGGGAGCTGTTTTTT